This TCR beta chain appears in the sequencing data of a study of regulatory T cells in long-lasting Graves disease. Ten or more counts support this clonotype. HTBI primers from iRepertoire and Arm-PCR of CDR3 regions yielded the TCR beta libraries. Using its own MiXCR run on the multiplex PCR reads, TCRdb lists one record per CDR3 protein. The table shows around 460,000 distinct CDR3 sequences, with roughly 15% occurring only once. Time point specified: newly diagnosed GD, antithyroid drugs for less than 3 months. From RNA extracted from PBMCs, the TCR library was made. A peripheral blood sample, 7 to 9 milliliters in volume, was drawn into EDTA tubes. There are 15 residues in the CDR3. From germline, CDR1 is SGHVS and CDR2 FQNEAQ. V was clipped by 4 bases and J by 6 bases; unmatched bases: 7. These data were also reused for a study on T cells in Graves' hyperthyroidism and ophthalmopathy. This second study says: Model output signaled ophthalmopathy a median 6.5 months ahead of onset.

V usage is TRBV7-8 and J usage is TRBJ2-1; TRBD1 agrees at 9 bases. The receptor comes from a woman between 45 and 60 years old with Graves disease. The sample was peripheral blood mononuclear cells (PBMCs), taken at new diagnosis, from a patient treated with antithyroid drugs. CDR3 bases: TGTGCCAGCAGCTCAACCGGGACAGGGAGCAATGAGCAGTTCTTC. It codes for CASSSTGTGSNEQFF.